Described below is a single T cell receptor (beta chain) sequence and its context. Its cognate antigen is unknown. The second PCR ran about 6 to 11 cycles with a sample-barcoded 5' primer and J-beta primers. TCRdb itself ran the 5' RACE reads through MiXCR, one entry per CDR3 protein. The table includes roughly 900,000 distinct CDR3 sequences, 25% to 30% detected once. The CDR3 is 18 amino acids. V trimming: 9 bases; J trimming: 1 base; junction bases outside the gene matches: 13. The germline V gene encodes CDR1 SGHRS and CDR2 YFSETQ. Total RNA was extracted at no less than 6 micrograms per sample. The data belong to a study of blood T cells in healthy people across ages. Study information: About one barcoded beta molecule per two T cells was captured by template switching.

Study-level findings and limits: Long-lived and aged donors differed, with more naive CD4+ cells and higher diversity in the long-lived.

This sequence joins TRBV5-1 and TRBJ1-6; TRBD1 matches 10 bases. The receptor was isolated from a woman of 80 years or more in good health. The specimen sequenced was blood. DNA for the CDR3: TGCGCCATCCCGAGGACAGGGGGTTTTTTTTCCTATAATTCACCCCTCCACTTT. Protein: CAIPRTGGFFSYNSPLHF.